This TCR beta chain is drawn from a study of shared T cell receptors in the human thymus. Repertoires were generated with immunoSEQ multiplex PCR, while TCRdb's copy carries only in-frame clones and drops some. The sample has about 660,000 clones; 88% are singletons. The CDR3 contains 15 residues. Deletions cut 2 bases from V and 0 bases from J, with 14 bases between. Germline CDR1 is SQVTM and CDR2 is ANQGSEA. This sample was shared with a second study, whose subject was human thymus T cells. This second study says: Among thymic and blood repertoires, usage of V and J genes appeared biased.

This sequence was found in a boy under two years old with a congenital heart defect. Specimen: thymocytes. The chain has TRBV29-1 and TRBJ2-7; D possibly corresponds to TRBD2 (5 bases). The CDR3 loop reads CSVERREGNSYEQYF. The DNA for the CDR3 is TGCAGCGTTGAACGGAGAGAGGGTAACTCCTACGAGCAGTACTTC.